Sequencing of this T cell receptor (beta chain) was carried out in a study of blood T cells in healthy people across ages. About this clonotype itself: A much larger clonotype is one base distant, so this may be a read error.

Together with a sample-barcoded 5' primer, a J-beta primer mix was included in a second PCR lasting about 6 to 11 cycles. MiXCR was run by TCRdb on the 5' RACE reads, yielding one entry per CDR3 protein. The data contain around 650,000 distinct CDR3 sequences, about 32% of them singletons. The CDR3 extends over 15 amino acids. V was trimmed by 4 bases and J by 8 bases, leaving 20 bases between them. Germline CDR1 is SGHDN and CDR2 is FVKESK. Sequencing used blood. This receptor was taken from a woman aged 80 or older in good health. The V call is TRBV14, the J call TRBJ1-2; D is perhaps TRBD1 (6 bases). The CDR3 protein is CASSRTDWGPEGYTF. CDR3 DNA: TGTGCCAGCAGCCGCACCGACTGGGGGCCTGAAGGCTACACCTTC.